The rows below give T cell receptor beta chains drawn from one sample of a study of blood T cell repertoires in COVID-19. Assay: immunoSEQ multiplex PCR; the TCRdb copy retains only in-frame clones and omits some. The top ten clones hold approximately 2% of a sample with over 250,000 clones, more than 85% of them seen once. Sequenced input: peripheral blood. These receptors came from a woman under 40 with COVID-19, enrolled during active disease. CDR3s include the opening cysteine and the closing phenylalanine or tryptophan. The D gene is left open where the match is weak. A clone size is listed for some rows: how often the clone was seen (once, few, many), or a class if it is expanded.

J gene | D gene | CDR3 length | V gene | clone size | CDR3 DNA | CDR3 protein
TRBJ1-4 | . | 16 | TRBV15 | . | TGTGCCACCAGCTCAAGTTGGGGGCGGGAGGATGAAAAACTGTTTTTT | CATSSSWGREDEKLFF
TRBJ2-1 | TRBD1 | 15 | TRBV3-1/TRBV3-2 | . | TGTGCCAGCACCCAAGGACAGGGGACAAGGAATGAGCAGTTCTTC | CASTQGQGTRNEQFF
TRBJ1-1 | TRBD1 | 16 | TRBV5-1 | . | TGCGCCAGCAGCGGGGACAGGTCGGAAGGGTACACTGAAGCTTTCTTT | CASSGDRSEGYTEAFF
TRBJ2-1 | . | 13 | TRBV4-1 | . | TGCGCCAGCAGCCAATACAGGGCGTATGAGCAGTTCTTC | CASSQYRAYEQFF
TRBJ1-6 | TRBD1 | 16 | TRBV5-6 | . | TGTGCCAGCAGTTCCGGGACAGGGTTTAGGGATTCACCCCTCCACTTT | CASSSGTGFRDSPLHF
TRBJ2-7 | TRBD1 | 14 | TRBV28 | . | TGTGCCAGCAGTTGGCATGGACAGGGGGGCGAGCAGTACTTC | CASSWHGQGGEQYF
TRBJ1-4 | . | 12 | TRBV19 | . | TGTGCCAGTAGTATGTATCCGGGTTTTATGTTTTTT | CASSMYPGFMFF
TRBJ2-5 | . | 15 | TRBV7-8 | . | TGTGCCAGCAGGGAAGACGGTAGGGGAAGGGAAACCCAGTACTTC | CASREDGRGRETQYF
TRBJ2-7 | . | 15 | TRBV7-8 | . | TGTGCCAGCAGCCCAAGACAGGTACCCACCTACGAGCAGTACTTC | CASSPRQVPTYEQYF
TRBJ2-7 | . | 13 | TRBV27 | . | TGTGCCAGCAGTTTAGGGCATCACTACGAGCAGTACTTC | CASSLGHHYEQYF
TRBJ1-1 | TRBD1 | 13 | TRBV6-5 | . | TGTGCCAGCACCTGGACAGGGGCGACTGAAGCTTTCTTT | CASTWTGATEAFF
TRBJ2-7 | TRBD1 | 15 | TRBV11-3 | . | TGTGCCAGCAGCCGGGACAGGGGCAGTATAAACGAGCAGTACTTC | CASSRDRGSINEQYF
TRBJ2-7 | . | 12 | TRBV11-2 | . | TGTGCCAGCAGCTTAGAGAGCGGCGAGCAGTACTTC | CASSLESGEQYF
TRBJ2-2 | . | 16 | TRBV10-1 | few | TGCGCCAGCAGTGGCAGGGCCCTCGCGAACACCGGGGAGCTGTTTTTT | CASSGRALANTGELFF
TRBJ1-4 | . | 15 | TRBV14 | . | TGTGCCAGCAGCCAAGCTCAGGGATCGAGGGAAAAACTGTTTTTT | CASSQAQGSREKLFF
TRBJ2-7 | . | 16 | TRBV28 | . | TGTGCCAGCAGTTTGCGGGACAGTAGTTACTCCTACGAGCAGTACTTC | CASSLRDSSYSYEQYF
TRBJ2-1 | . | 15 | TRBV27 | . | TGTGCCAGCGGGAGAACAGGGAGATTGGACAATGAGCAGTTCTTC | CASGRTGRLDNEQFF
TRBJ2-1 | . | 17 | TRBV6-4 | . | TGTGCCAGCAGTGAACAGGGGCGGGGCCCTCGTCCAGGTGAGCAGTTCTTC | CASSEQGRGPRPGEQFF
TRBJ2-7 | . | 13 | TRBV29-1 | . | TGCAGCGTTGGCGGCGGGACCTCCTACGAGCAGTACTTC | CSVGGGTSYEQYF
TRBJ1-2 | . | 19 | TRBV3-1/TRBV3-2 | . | TGTGCCAGCAGCCATGGTAGTATAGTCGAGCGGGTGGATAACTATGGCTACACCTTC | CASSHGSIVERVDNYGYTF
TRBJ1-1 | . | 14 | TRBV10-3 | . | TGTGCCATCAGTGGGGCAGGGGATTACACTGAAGCTTTCTTT | CAISGAGDYTEAFF
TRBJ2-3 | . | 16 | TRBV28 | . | TGTGCCAGCAGTTTAGTGGGAGACTACGGGACAGATACGCAGTATTTT | CASSLVGDYGTDTQYF
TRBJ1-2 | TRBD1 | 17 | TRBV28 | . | TGTGCCAGCAGTTTATCCGGACAGGGGGTTATAGGTTATGGCTACACCTTC | CASSLSGQGVIGYGYTF
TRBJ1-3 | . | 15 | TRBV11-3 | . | TGTGCCAGCGAACAAGGACAGAGCTCTGGAAACACCATATATTTT | CASEQGQSSGNTIYF
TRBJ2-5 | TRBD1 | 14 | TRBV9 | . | TGTGCCAGCAGCCAAGGGACAGGGAGGGAGACCCAGTACTTC | CASSQGTGRETQYF
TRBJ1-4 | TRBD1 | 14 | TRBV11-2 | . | TGTGCCAGCAGCTCCACAGGGGCTAATGAAAAACTGTTTTTT | CASSSTGANEKLFF
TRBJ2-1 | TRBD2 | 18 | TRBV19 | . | TGTGCCAGTAGTCATCTAATGGAGAGCGGGAGGCCCTACAATGAGCAGTTCTTC | CASSHLMESGRPYNEQFF
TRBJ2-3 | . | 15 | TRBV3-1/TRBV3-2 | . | TGTGCCAGCAGCCAAGCTAGTACTAGCACAGATACGCAGTATTTT | CASSQASTSTDTQYF
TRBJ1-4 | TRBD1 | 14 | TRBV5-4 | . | TGTGCCAGCAGCGCGGACAGGGCAGGGGAAAAACTGTTTTTT | CASSADRAGEKLFF
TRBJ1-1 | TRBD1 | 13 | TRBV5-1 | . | TGCGCCAGCAGCTTAGAAGGGGGCGCGGATCCTTTCTTT | CASSLEGGADPFF
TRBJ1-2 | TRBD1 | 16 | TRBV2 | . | TGTGCCAGCAGTGTCGTACCTGGGACAGGGGTTGGAGGCTACACCTTC | CASSVVPGTGVGGYTF
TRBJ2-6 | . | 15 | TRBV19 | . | TGTGCCAGTAGGAGACAGGTATGGGGGGCCAACGTCCTGACTTTC | CASRRQVWGANVLTF
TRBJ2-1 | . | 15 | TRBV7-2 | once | TGTGCCAGCAGCTTAGCACCAGCGGGCCTCATGGAGCAGTTCTTC | CASSLAPAGLMEQFF
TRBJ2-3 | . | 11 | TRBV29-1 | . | TGCAGCGTTGTTCCCGCAGATACGCAGTATTTT | CSVVPADTQYF
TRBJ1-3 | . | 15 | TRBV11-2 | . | TGTGCCAGCAGCCCAACAGTTAGCTCTGGAAACACCATATATTTT | CASSPTVSSGNTIYF
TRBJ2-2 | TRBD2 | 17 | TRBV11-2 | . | TGTGCCAGCAGCTTAGTGGGGTTTAGCGGGACCTCCGGGGAGCTGTTTTTT | CASSLVGFSGTSGELFF
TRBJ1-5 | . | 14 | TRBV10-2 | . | TGCGCCAGCAGTACAACAGGGAATGAACAGCCCCAGCATTTT | CASSTTGNEQPQHF
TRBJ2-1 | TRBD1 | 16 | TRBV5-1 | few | TGCGCCAGCAGCTCACTCCGGGACAGGGGAAACAATGAGCAGTTCTTC | CASSSLRDRGNNEQFF
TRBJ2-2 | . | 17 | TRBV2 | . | TGTGCCAGCACCTTAAGCCGGGACTTGGGGAACACCGGGGAGCTGTTTTTT | CASTLSRDLGNTGELFF
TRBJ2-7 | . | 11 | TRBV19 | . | TGTGCCAGCACAGGGGGGGCCGAGCAGTACTTC | CASTGGAEQYF
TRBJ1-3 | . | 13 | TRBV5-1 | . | TGCGCCAGCAGCGCCGGGACTCAAAACACCATATATTTT | CASSAGTQNTIYF
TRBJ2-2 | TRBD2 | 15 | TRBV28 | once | TGTGCCAGCAGTTTAAGACTAGCTAACACCGGGGAGCTGTTTTTT | CASSLRLANTGELFF
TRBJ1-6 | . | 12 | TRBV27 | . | TGTGCCAGCAGTTTCACTCAGGGGCTCCTCCACTTT | CASSFTQGLLHF